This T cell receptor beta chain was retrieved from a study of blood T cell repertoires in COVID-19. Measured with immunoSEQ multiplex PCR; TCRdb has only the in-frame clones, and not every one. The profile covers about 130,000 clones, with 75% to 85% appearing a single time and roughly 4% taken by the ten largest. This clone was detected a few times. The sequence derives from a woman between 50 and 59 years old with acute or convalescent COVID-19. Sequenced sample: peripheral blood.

CDR3 sequence: CSVEGAAGRVLIWRQFGRPQHF. CDR3 sequence (DNA): TGCAGCGTTGAGGGCGCGGCTGGCAGGGTGTTGATCTGGCGTCAGTTTGGAAGACCCCAGCATTTT. The chain has TRBV29-1 and TRBJ1-5, with D tentatively TRBD1 (5 bases). Germline values: CDR1 SQVTM, CDR2 ANQGSEA. With 3 bases removed from V and 10 bases from J, the gap between germline ends came to 43 bases. The CDR3 runs 22 residues.